The 21 T cell receptor beta chains below were found in one sample sequenced in a study of CD8 T cells in ankylosing spondylitis. In TCRdb, the 5' RACE reads were re-called with MiXCR into one record per CDR3 protein. The sample includes hundreds of thousands of distinct CDR3 sequences, over 15% of them seen just once. What these receptors recognize is not known. Study-wide results and limits: Seemingly distinctive of ankylosing spondylitis blood was a TCR beta motif formed by eight highly homologous variants.

Sequenced material: blood, either unsorted or a sorted T cell fraction (not recorded which). The receptors derive from a male donor with ankylosing spondylitis.

This clonotype was counted between two and nine times. The chain joins TRBV15 to TRBJ2-1; possibly TRBD1 or TRBD2 for D (5 bases each). The CDR3 runs 17 residues. V lost 5 bases and J 2 bases, leaving 19 bases between the germline ends. From germline, CDR1 is LNHNV and CDR2 YYDKDF (reference sequence). The CDR3 loop is CATSEEVIGGPYNEQFF. The CDR3 DNA is TGTGCCACCAGCGAAGAGGTCATTGGGGGACCCTACAATGAGCAGTTCTTC.

The J gene is TRBJ1-5, the V gene TRBV12-3 or TRBV12-4; D gene uncertain. The CDR3 extends over 14 amino acids. V was shortened by 2 bases and J by 0 bases, with 5 bases between the two germline ends. The CDR3 DNA sequence: TGTGCCAGCAGTTTACAGGCTAGCAATCAGCCCCAGCATTTT. This gives the protein CASSLQASNQPQHF.

This clonotype has at least ten counts. The chain recombines TRBV12-3 or TRBV12-4 with TRBJ1-1; 7 bases align to TRBD1. The CDR3 covers 13 residues. Trimming took 5 bases from V and 5 from J; bases not matched to a gene: 5. CDR3 residues: CASSQQGRTEAFF. In DNA, the CDR3 is TGTGCCAGCAGTCAACAGGGGAGGACTGAAGCTTTCTTT.

The V call is TRBV19, the J call TRBJ1-2, with TRBD1 matching over 8 bases. The CDR3 spans 13 residues. CDR1 is LNHDA, CDR2 SQIVND, per germline (reference sequence). V dropped 7 bases and J dropped 4; count of bases not matched to a gene: 5. DNA of the CDR3: TGTGCCAGTAACCCGACAGGGGCCTATGGCTACACCTTC. Translation gives CASNPTGAYGYTF.

The chain has TRBV20-1 and TRBJ1-6; 10 nucleotides align to TRBD1. V lost 3 bases, J lost 7 bases, and 6 bases stayed unmatched. The CDR3 contains 15 residues. Germline-derived CDR1 and CDR2 are DFQATT and SNEGSKA (reference sequence). The CDR3, as DNA: TGCAGTGCTAGGGGGGCGGGACAGGGGAATTCACCCCTCCACTTT. Its protein is CSARGAGQGNSPLHF.

V and J are TRBV3-1 and TRBJ2-4, with TRBD1 identical over 10 bases. The CDR3 has 17 residues. The V gene end was trimmed by 1 base and the J gene end by 5 bases; junction bases not matched to a gene: 8. CDR1 is LGHDT, CDR2 YNNKEL, per germline (reference sequence). In DNA form, the CDR3 reads TGTGCCAGCAGCCAAGGTCAGGGACAGGGGAACCAAAACATTCAGTACTTC. Translation gives CASSQGQGQGNQNIQYF.

The V call is TRBV7-9, the J call TRBJ1-3; D is unclear. The V gene's germline CDR1 is SEHNR and CDR2 FQNEAQ (reference sequence). This CDR3 is 16 amino acids long. The V gene lost 4 bases and the J gene lost 4 bases, with 17 bases spanning the gap. The CDR3 bases are TGTGCCAGCAGCTCTCGGAACATACCTAGGGGAAACACCATATATTTT. This encodes CASSSRNIPRGNTIYF. Filled out from reference TRBV7-9 and TRBJ1-3, the complete variable domain reads DTGVSQNPRHKITKRGQNVTFRCDPISEHNRLYWYRQTLGQGPEFLTYFQNEAQLEKSRLLSDRFSAERPKGSFSTLEIQRTEQGDSAMYLCASSSRNIPRGNTIYFGEGSWLTVV.

In this sample, this clonotype turned up a few times. The CDR3 here is CASKGQGVTEAFF. The CDR3 nucleotides are TGTGCCAGCAAGGGACAGGGTGTCACTGAAGCTTTCTTT. This rearrangement joins TRBV6-2 or TRBV6-3 to TRBJ1-1; 9 bases fit TRBD1. CDR1 and CDR2 from the germline V gene are MNHEY and SVGEGT. The CDR3 spans 13 residues. V trimming: 7 bases; J trimming: 4 bases; junction bases outside the gene matches: 4.

The chain is built from TRBV28 and TRBJ2-7; D might be TRBD2 (5 bases). CDR3 length: 15 amino acids. Trimming left V 6 bases short and J 2 bases short, with 17 bases between. Germline CDR1 is MDHEN and CDR2 is SYDVKM. The CDR3 region has the DNA TGTGCCAGCAGGCCCCGGCTAGCACGCACCTACGAGCAGTACTTC. Translation gives CASRPRLARTYEQYF.

The chain recombines TRBV12-3 or TRBV12-4 with TRBJ1-2; D gene uncertain. With 5 bases removed from V and 4 bases from J, the gap between germline ends came to 5 bases. The CDR3 has 11 residues. The CDR3 protein is CASSPIYGYTF. In DNA, the CDR3 is TGTGCCAGCAGTCCCATCTATGGCTACACCTTC.

The chain joins TRBV7-9 to TRBJ2-5, with D tentatively TRBD1 (6 bases). In germline, CDR1 is SEHNR, CDR2 FQNEAQ (reference sequence). The length of the CDR3 is 14 residues. Trimming pared 5 bases from V and 2 bases from J, leaving 12 bases between. In DNA form, the CDR3 reads TGTGCCAGCAGCCGCCGGGACAATCAAGAGACCCAGTACTTC. This sequence encodes CASSRRDNQETQYF.

The chain couples TRBV5-1 to TRBJ1-1; the D gene is possibly TRBD1 (6 bases). Germline V gives CDR1 SGHRS, CDR2 YFSETQ. The CDR3 has 16 amino acids. V lost 4 bases and J lost 8, with 24 bases in between. CDR3 sequence (DNA): TGCGCCAGCAGCCCCAGGGGTTTACAGAGCGACGCGGAAGCTTTCTTT. Protein sequence: CASSPRGLQSDAEAFF.

In its sample, this clonotype was seen a few times. The chain uses TRBV7-8 and TRBJ2-1; D may be TRBD2 (6 bases). Germline V gene data show CDR1 as SGHVS and CDR2 as FQNEAQ. The CDR3 is made up of 14 amino acids. The V and J ends lost 5 bases and 7 bases respectively, with 15 bases between them. CDR3 nucleotide sequence: TGTGCCAGCAGCCGGGACTGGTCTAGGAATGAGCAGTTCTTC. It specifies CASSRDWSRNEQFF.

This rearrangement joins TRBV5-4 to TRBJ2-5; D may correspond to TRBD1 or TRBD2 (6 bases each). The V and J ends lost 4 bases and 1 base respectively, with 11 bases between them. The length of the CDR3 is 14 residues. The germline V gene encodes CDR1 SGHNT and CDR2 YYREEE (reference sequence). CDR3 sequence: CASSVQGGQETQYF. The CDR3 DNA sequence: TGTGCCAGCAGCGTACAGGGAGGCCAAGAGACCCAGTACTTC.

The chain has TRBV5-1 and TRBJ2-7; no firm D call. Germline CDR1 reads SGHRS; CDR2 reads YFSETQ. The CDR3 totals 13 residues. Trimming stripped 6 bases from V and 1 base from J, with 11 bases between. The CDR3 here is CASKRDLSYEQYF. CDR3 coding DNA: TGCGCCAGCAAAAGGGATCTATCCTACGAGCAGTACTTC.

In this sample, this clonotype turned up a few times. The J gene is TRBJ1-3, the V gene TRBV5-1; tentatively, D is TRBD1 (6 bases). CDR3 size: 16 residues. Germline CDR1 is SGHRS and CDR2 is YFSETQ. Deletions cut 4 bases from V and 0 bases from J, with 14 bases between. The CDR3 region has the DNA TGCGCCAGCAGCCTCTGGGACAACCGCTCTGGAAACACCATATATTTT. It translates to CASSLWDNRSGNTIYF.

This clonotype was detected many times. This chain uses TRBV7-2 with TRBJ2-5, with D unclear. Trimming took 1 base from V and 4 from J, leaving 10 bases between them. Per the germline V gene, CDR1 is SGHTA and CDR2 is FQGNSA. The CDR3 is made up of 14 amino acids. The CDR3: CASSLGIHIETQYF. The DNA for the CDR3 is TGTGCCAGCAGCTTAGGTATCCACATAGAGACCCAGTACTTC.

This sequence joins TRBV20-1 and TRBJ2-1; TRBD2 matches at 10 bases. Losses at the gene ends were 4 bases for V and 7 bases for J; bases not matched to a gene: 7. Germline CDR1 DFQATT, CDR2 SNEGSKA (reference sequence). This CDR3 spans 14 amino acids. CDR3 nucleotides: TGCAGTGCTAAACTAGCGGGGAGTAGGAATGAGCAGTTCTTC. It codes for CSAKLAGSRNEQFF.

This clonotype was seen a handful of times. The J gene is TRBJ1-4, the V gene TRBV20-1; tentatively, D is TRBD1 (5 bases). Germline loops: CDR1 DFQATT, CDR2 SNEGSKA (reference sequence). This CDR3 contains 16 residues. Trimming stripped 3 bases from V and 3 bases from J, with 17 bases between. In DNA form, the CDR3 reads TGCAGTGCTAGGCAGGGCCTCGCGGTGGCTAATGAAAAACTGTTTTTT. Translation gives CSARQGLAVANEKLFF.

In its sample, this clonotype was seen a few times. The J gene is TRBJ2-3, the V gene TRBV7-3; D may be TRBD1 (6 bases). Per germline, CDR1 SGHTA and CDR2 FQGTGA. V lost 4 bases and J 0 bases, leaving 11 bases between the germline ends. The length of the CDR3 is 15 residues. DNA for the CDR3: TGTGCCAGCAGCTCCTCGGGACAAAGCACAGATACGCAGTATTTT. Encoded protein: CASSSSGQSTDTQYF.

V usage is TRBV20-1 and J usage is TRBJ1-2, with TRBD1 as a possible D gene (5 bases). Trimming took 1 base from V and 4 from J, leaving 10 bases between them. The length of the CDR3 is 13 residues. The germline V gene has CDR1 DFQATT and CDR2 SNEGSKA (reference sequence). The CDR3 DNA reads as TGCAGTGCTAGAGTGGGGGGTTCCTATGGCTACACCTTC. It is translated as CSARVGGSYGYTF.